These T cell receptor beta chains were read from a single sample in a study of blood T cell repertoires in COVID-19. The data were produced by immunoSEQ multiplex PCR, yet TCRdb's version contains in-frame clones alone and is incomplete. Of approximately 190,000 clones listed, 84% are singletons. Material: peripheral blood. These receptors came from a woman between 70 and 85 years old with active or convalescent COVID-19. Each CDR3 is given with its conserved first and last residue. A D gene is named only where the DNA matches it firmly. Rows may omit the clone size; those that give it use once, few, many or a size class.

size,D,J,V,length,DNA,CDR3
-,-,TRBJ1-6,TRBV18,13,TGTGCCAGCTCGCCCGACAGTTTGTCACCCCTCCACTTT,CASSPDSLSPLHF
-,-,TRBJ2-2,TRBV12-3/TRBV12-4,13,TGTGCCAGCAGTCCCGATGGAGGCGGGGAGCTGTTTTTT,CASSPDGGGELFF
-,-,TRBJ1-4,TRBV28,14,TGTGCCAGCAGTAGGTCGGACATTAATGAAAAACTGTTTTTT,CASSRSDINEKLFF
once,TRBD2,TRBJ2-1,TRBV19,18,TGTGCCAGTAGTGTTGGGACTAGCGGGATGATCGTGGGGAATGAGCAGTTCTTC,CASSVGTSGMIVGNEQFF
few,TRBD2,TRBJ2-3,TRBV30,13,TGTGCCTGTACGGGACTAGTCGTAGATACGCAGTATTTT,CACTGLVVDTQYF
-,-,TRBJ2-1,TRBV27,13,TGTGCCAGCAGTCCGGCGGGTTACAATGAGCAGTTCTTC,CASSPAGYNEQFF
-,-,TRBJ1-2,TRBV10-2,15,TGCGCCAGCAGTGAGCCAGACAGGCCCCCCTATGGCTACACCTTC,CASSEPDRPPYGYTF
-,TRBD1,TRBJ1-6,TRBV28,14,TGTGCCAGCAGGACGGGACAGCTGAATTCACCCCTCCACTTT,CASRTGQLNSPLHF
-,TRBD2,TRBJ2-3,TRBV9,15,TGTGCCAGCAGCGTAGGGGGCGGGAGTGCAGATACGCAGTATTTT,CASSVGGGSADTQYF
-,-,TRBJ2-5,TRBV18,12,TGTGCCAGCTCATTTACACGAGAGACCCAGTACTTC,CASSFTRETQYF
-,-,TRBJ2-1,TRBV21-1,17,TGTGCCAGCAGCACAGGACTAGCGGGAGAATATACTAATGAGCAGTTCTTC,CASSTGLAGEYTNEQFF
once,TRBD2,TRBJ2-7,TRBV18,16,TGTGCCAGCTCTCCTACTAGCGGGAGGGCTTACTACGAGCAGTACTTC,CASSPTSGRAYYEQYF
-,-,TRBJ2-1,TRBV6-5,11,TGTGCCAGCAGGAGAGAATATGAGCAGTTCTTC,CASRREYEQFF
-,TRBD1,TRBJ2-3,TRBV9,16,TGTGCCAGCAGCGTACGGTTCGGACAGGGCCCAGATACGCAGTATTTT,CASSVRFGQGPDTQYF
-,TRBD2,TRBJ2-3,TRBV28,15,TGTGCCAGCAGTTTGCGGGAGGGCCGCACAGATACGCAGTATTTT,CASSLREGRTDTQYF
-,-,TRBJ1-1,TRBV21-1,16,TGTGCCAGCAGACGGGACAGCCAATCTTCGAACACTGAAGCTTTCTTT,CASRRDSQSSNTEAFF
-,-,TRBJ1-1,TRBV28,16,TGTGCCAGCAGTTTGGTGGGGAGGGGATTAAACACTGAAGCTTTCTTT,CASSLVGRGLNTEAFF
-,-,TRBJ2-3,TRBV11-2,17,TGTGCCAGCAGCTTAGATCCGGGAAGGAAGAGCACAGATACGCAGTATTTT,CASSLDPGRKSTDTQYF
-,-,TRBJ2-7,TRBV30,11,TGTGCCTGGAGTGGGCCCTACGAGCAGTACTTC,CAWSGPYEQYF
-,-,TRBJ2-7,TRBV9,15,TGTGCCAGCAGCGCGGGAGACGGGAGATCCTACGAGCAGTACTTC,CASSAGDGRSYEQYF
-,-,TRBJ2-1,TRBV7-6,15,TGTGCCAGCACCCCCAGTGGGGGCCGCTACAATGAGCAGTTCTTC,CASTPSGGRYNEQFF
once,-,TRBJ2-5,TRBV24-1,13,TGTGCCACCAGTGTGGGGGGAAGGGAGACCCAGTACTTC,CATSVGGRETQYF
-,TRBD1,TRBJ1-4,TRBV18,17,TGTGCCAGCTCACCCCGGGACAGGGGGTTTTCTAATGAAAAACTGTTTTTT,CASSPRDRGFSNEKLFF
-,-,TRBJ2-3,TRBV25-1,16,TGTGCCAGCAGTGAAAATAGTGGGGCGTACACAGATACGCAGTATTTT,CASSENSGAYTDTQYF
few,TRBD1,TRBJ2-1,TRBV6-5,14,TGTGCCAGCAGGAGACAGGGAGCCTACAATGAGCAGTTCTTC,CASRRQGAYNEQFF
-,TRBD1,TRBJ2-3,TRBV4-1,16,TGCGCCAGCAGCCAAACCGGGACAGGGGGCGCAGATACGCAGTATTTT,CASSQTGTGGADTQYF
-,-,TRBJ1-3,TRBV4-1,17,TGCGCCAGCAGCCAAGGGGACACCCGGCGCTCTGGAAACACCATATATTTT,CASSQGDTRRSGNTIYF
-,TRBD1,TRBJ2-7,TRBV18,18,TGTGCCAGCTCACCTCCACGGACAGGGGGCAAGTCTAGATACGAGCAGTACTTC,CASSPPRTGGKSRYEQYF
-,TRBD1,TRBJ1-1,TRBV6-5,15,TGTGCCAGCAGACCGGACAGGGGGTCGAACACTGAAGCTTTCTTT,CASRPDRGSNTEAFF
once,TRBD2,TRBJ2-1,TRBV11-2,17,TGTGCCAGCAGCCTCGGACTAGTTTGGAGCTCCTACAATGAGCAGTTCTTC,CASSLGLVWSSYNEQFF
-,TRBD2,TRBJ2-1,TRBV4-1,15,TGCGCCAGCAGCCAAGAACTAGCGGGGTACAATGAGCAGTTCTTC,CASSQELAGYNEQFF
-,-,TRBJ2-7,TRBV10-3,14,TGTGCCATCAGTTTGGGGCTAGCGAACGACGAGCAGTACTTC,CAISLGLANDEQYF
-,TRBD1,TRBJ2-7,TRBV5-1,15,TGCGCCAGCAGCTCCGGACAGGGACTGAACTACGAGCAGTACTTC,CASSSGQGLNYEQYF
-,TRBD2,TRBJ2-1,TRBV7-2,18,TGTGCCAGCAGCCGCAGACGGGCGGGAGGAGCCCTATACAATGAGCAGTTCTTC,CASSRRRAGGALYNEQFF
once,-,TRBJ1-2,TRBV29-1,14,TGCAGCGTTCGGGTCCCAGTTATTAACTATGGCTACACCTTC,CSVRVPVINYGYTF
-,TRBD1,TRBJ2-4,TRBV2,14,TGTGCCAGCAGTGCCGACAGGGGGCAAAACATTCAGTACTTC,CASSADRGQNIQYF
-,TRBD1,TRBJ1-2,TRBV6-5,15,TGTGCCAGCAGTTCAGGACAGGGTCCCTTTAAAGGCTACACCTTC,CASSSGQGPFKGYTF
-,-,TRBJ2-3,TRBV15,14,TGTGCCACCAGCGGCCCGGGTTTCACAGATACGCAGTATTTT,CATSGPGFTDTQYF
-,TRBD2,TRBJ2-1,TRBV4-1,18,TGCGCCAGCAGCCAAGTTCCGGGAGCGGGAGATCGTACGGGTGAGCAGTTCTTC,CASSQVPGAGDRTGEQFF
-,-,TRBJ2-6,TRBV16,17,TGTGCCAGCAGCCGAGATACAGGCGCCGCTGGGGCCAACGTCCTGACTTTC,CASSRDTGAAGANVLTF
-,TRBD1,TRBJ2-4,TRBV5-6,15,TGTGCCAGCAGCTTGGTCCAGGGGGAAAAGGGCATTCAGTACTTC,CASSLVQGEKGIQYF
-,-,TRBJ2-1,TRBV7-9,14,TGTGCCAGCGAGAGGGTGTCCTCCTACAATGAGCAGTTCTTC,CASERVSSYNEQFF
-,-,TRBJ1-5,TRBV21-1,15,TGTGCCAGCAGCACGGACAGGGGACCCGATCAGCCCCAGCATTTT,CASSTDRGPDQPQHF
few,-,TRBJ1-1,TRBV27,14,TGTGCCAGCAGTTCAACCTTGGGGGGCACTGAAGCTTTCTTT,CASSSTLGGTEAFF
-,TRBD2,TRBJ2-3,TRBV7-3,19,TGTGCCAGCAGCTTAACCCCTAGCGGGAGCTTATTAAACACAGATACGCAGTATTTT,CASSLTPSGSLLNTDTQYF
-,TRBD2,TRBJ2-2,TRBV28,16,TGTGCCAGCAGTTTGGGGCTAGCGGGAGCGGGCGGGGAGCTGTTTTTT,CASSLGLAGAGGELFF
-,-,TRBJ2-6,TRBV5-1,15,TGCGCCAGCAGCTACCCGGGGTCTGGGGCCAACGTCCTGACTTTC,CASSYPGSGANVLTF
-,TRBD1,TRBJ2-2,TRBV4-1,15,TGCGCCAGCAGCCAAGCGGACAGGGTCACCGGGGAGCTGTTTTTT,CASSQADRVTGELFF
-,-,TRBJ2-3,TRBV15,17,TGTGCCACCAGCCCTAGAGTATTGGCGGGACGCACAGATACGCAGTATTTT,CATSPRVLAGRTDTQYF
few,-,TRBJ2-2,TRBV5-1,13,TGCGCCAGCAGCCCACGGAGGTCCGGGGAGCTGTTTTTT,CASSPRRSGELFF
-,-,TRBJ1-5,TRBV2,15,TGTGCCAGCAGTGAAATCCGAGGCGGGAATCAGCCCCAGCATTTT,CASSEIRGGNQPQHF
-,TRBD2,TRBJ2-1,TRBV7-3,18,TGTGCCAGCAGCTTAAAGGGGACTAGCGGGACCTCCTACAATGAGCAGTTCTTC,CASSLKGTSGTSYNEQFF
-,TRBD1,TRBJ2-5,TRBV7-9,15,TGTGCCAGCAGCTTAGGGGACAGTTCTTGGGAGACCCAGTACTTC,CASSLGDSSWETQYF
-,-,TRBJ2-1,TRBV7-2,12,TGTGCCAGCAGCTCTCTACACAATGAGCAGTTCTTC,CASSSLHNEQFF
-,TRBD2,TRBJ2-7,TRBV4-1,16,TGCGCCAGCAGCCATGCTCAGCGGGAGCCACGTCACGAGCAGTACTTC,CASSHAQREPRHEQYF
-,-,TRBJ2-2,TRBV24-1,17,TGTGCCACCAGTGAGCCAGGGACAGCGGGGAACACCGGGGAGCTGTTTTTT,CATSEPGTAGNTGELFF
-,TRBD2,TRBJ2-3,TRBV28,16,TGTGCCAGCAGCCCCTGGGCTAGCGGGAGCACAGATACGCAGTATTTT,CASSPWASGSTDTQYF
-,TRBD1,TRBJ2-1,TRBV27,14,TGTGCCAGCAGGGGACAGAACTTTTACAATGAGCAGTTCTTC,CASRGQNFYNEQFF
once,-,TRBJ2-3,TRBV7-3,14,TGTGCCAGCAGCCCCGTTTCTAGCACAGATACGCAGTATTTT,CASSPVSSTDTQYF